The 31 T cell receptor beta chains below come from one sample, sequenced in a study of blood T cell repertoires in COVID-19. Here immunoSEQ multiplex PCR was the method, and the copy in TCRdb shows in-frame clones only, minus some. The data contain under 250,000 clones, about four fifths of them singletons. Sequencing input: peripheral blood. Receptors originate from a woman in her forties with COVID-19, enrolled during active disease.

The V call is TRBV28, the J call TRBJ1-2; 7 bases map to TRBD1. The CDR3 is 13 amino acids. Germline trimming cut 8 bases from V and 0 bases from J; bases unmatched to any gene: 3. The germline V gene has CDR1 MDHEN and CDR2 SYDVKM. The CDR3 DNA reads as TGTGCCAGCCAGGGGGTTCCTAACTATGGCTACACCTTC. It translates to CASQGVPNYGYTF.

The CDR3 coding sequence is TGTGCCAGCAGTTGGACTCGGAGGGGCAATCAGCCCCAGCATTTT. Residues: CASSWTRRGNQPQHF. J is TRBJ1-5 and V is TRBV28; D not certain. Germline-derived CDR1 and CDR2 are MDHEN and SYDVKM. CDR3 length equals 15 residues. The germline V and J ends were trimmed by 4 bases and 2 bases, with 12 bases remaining between them. The full variable domain, in which reference TRBV28 and TRBJ1-5 provide the parts outside the CDR3, is DVKVTQSSRYLVKRTGEKVFLECVQDMDHENMFWYRQDPGLGLRLIYFSYDVKMKEKGDIPEGYSVSREKKERFSLILESASTNQTSMYLCASSWTRRGNQPQHFGDGTRLSIL.

A word on this clone: A read error may account for a junction end that differs from germline. The rearrangement uses TRBV3-1 (or the pseudogene TRBV3-2) and TRBJ2-5; TRBD2 aligns across 7 bases. Germline CDR1 LGHDT, CDR2 YNNKEL (reference sequence). The CDR3 consists of 11 residues. DNA of the CDR3: TGTGCCAGCAGCCTCGGAGCGGGGATGAACTTC. It translates to CASSLGAGMNF.

V usage is TRBV18 and J usage is TRBJ1-5, with 10 bases identical to TRBD1. CDR1 is KGHSH and CDR2 is LQKENI in the germline V gene. The CDR3 runs to 18 residues. The V segment lost 0 bases and the J segment 0 bases; nucleotides outside the gene matches: 5. The chain's CDR3 is CASSPPYGTGDSNQPQHF. The CDR3 DNA sequence: TGTGCCAGCTCACCACCGTATGGGACAGGGGATAGCAATCAGCCCCAGCATTTT. Full variable domain (outside the CDR3, taken from reference TRBV18 and TRBJ1-5): NAGVMQNPRHLVRRRGQEARLRCSPMKGHSHVYWYRQLPEEGLKFMVYLQKENIIDESGMPKERFSAEFPKEGPSILRIQQVVRGDSAAYFCASSPPYGTGDSNQPQHFGDGTRLSIL.

V gene TRBV20-1 combines with J gene TRBJ1-1; 7 nucleotides agree with TRBD1. The CDR3 has 15 residues. Trimming at V came to 3 bases and at J to 3 bases, leaving 10 bases not matched to a gene. The germline V gene encodes CDR1 DFQATT and CDR2 SNEGSKA (reference sequence). The CDR3 DNA follows: TGCAGTGCTAGTGGAGGAAGGGGGCGCGACACTGAAGCTTTCTTT. This codes for CSASGGRGRDTEAFF.

This clone was seen a handful of times. This sequence may be a read error, since a much larger clone differs from it by one base. The chain uses TRBV7-9 and TRBJ2-7; no clear D. With 1 base removed from V and 4 bases from J, the gap between germline ends came to 5 bases. The CDR3 length is 12 residues. Looked up from germline, CDR1 is SEHNR and CDR2 is FQNEAQ (reference sequence). The CDR3 is CASSLVGYEQYF. The CDR3 DNA sequence: TGTGCCAGCAGCTTAGTCGGTTACGAGCAGTACTTC.

This chain links TRBV14 with TRBJ2-1, with D perhaps matching TRBD2 (5 bases). V was pared by 4 bases and J by 9 bases, with 16 bases between. The CDR3 totals 14 residues. Germline V lookup: CDR1 SGHDN, CDR2 FVKESK. The CDR3 loop reads CASSLESWAGEQFF. CDR3 bases: TGTGCCAGCAGCCTGGAGAGCTGGGCGGGTGAGCAGTTCTTC.

V gene TRBV20-1 combines with J gene TRBJ1-2; tentatively, D is TRBD1 (6 bases). The CDR3 contains 11 residues. The germline CDR1 and CDR2 sequences are DFQATT and SNEGSKA (reference sequence). V lost 4 bases and J lost 4, with 7 bases in between. The CDR3 is CSATGVYGYTF. CDR3 sequence (DNA): TGCAGTGCTACAGGGGTCTATGGCTACACCTTC.

J is TRBJ1-6 and V is TRBV5-1; no firm D call. In germline, CDR1 is SGHRS, CDR2 YFSETQ. Deletions cut 0 bases from V and 6 bases from J, with 7 bases between. The CDR3 has 14 amino acids. CDR3 residues: CASSLANSNSPLHF. The DNA for the CDR3 is TGCGCCAGCAGCTTGGCCAATTCTAATTCACCCCTCCACTTT.

The gene calls are TRBV5-1 and TRBJ2-7; 13 bases are shared with TRBD2. Germline V gives CDR1 SGHRS, CDR2 YFSETQ. The CDR3 has 18 amino acids. V was clipped by 0 bases and J by 2 bases; unmatched bases: 8. CDR3 region: CASSLGGTSGKKTYEQYF. DNA for the CDR3: TGCGCCAGCAGCTTGGGGGGGACTAGCGGGAAAAAAACCTACGAGCAGTACTTC.

The V and J genes are TRBV5-1 and TRBJ2-7; D not resolved. Germline V gene data show CDR1 as SGHRS and CDR2 as YFSETQ. The CDR3 covers 14 residues. V dropped 0 bases and J dropped 3 bases, with 10 bases sitting between them. CDR3 sequence: CASSLEAGYYEQYF. DNA of the CDR3: TGCGCCAGCAGCTTGGAAGCCGGGTACTACGAGCAGTACTTC.

This clone has a single count. The rearrangement links TRBV6-6 to TRBJ2-1; 7 nucleotides agree with TRBD1. After removal of 5 bases from V and 2 bases from J, the junction contained 12 bases not matched to a gene. The CDR3 loop spans 17 amino acids. CDR1 is MNHNY, CDR2 SVGAGI, per germline (reference sequence). The CDR3 nucleotides read TGTGCCAGCAGTCGGGTCTTCCGGGACAGCGCCTACAATGAGCAGTTCTTC. As protein: CASSRVFRDSAYNEQFF.

The V call is TRBV27, the J call TRBJ2-7, with a possible D match to TRBD2 (6 bases). The V end lost 5 bases, the J end lost 2 bases, and 16 bases lay between the germline ends. The germline CDR1 and CDR2 sequences are MNHEY and SMNVEV (reference sequence). CDR3 size: 15 residues. The CDR3 nucleotides read TGTGCCAGCAGTCCTTTCCGCGGGAAGCCCTACGAGCAGTACTTC. Translated: CASSPFRGKPYEQYF.

The genes are TRBV11-3 and TRBJ2-1, with TRBD1 matching over 7 bases. The CDR3 is 16 amino acids. Germline V CDR1 and CDR2: SGHNT, YENEEA. V was pared by 1 base and J by 6 bases, with 9 bases of the junction left unmatched. The DNA for the CDR3 is TGTGCCAGCAGCTTAGGCCGGGACAGCCTCTCCAATGAGCAGTTCTTC. Translation: CASSLGRDSLSNEQFF.

The chain joins TRBV6-5 to TRBJ2-1; the D gene is possibly TRBD2 (5 bases). V gave up 4 bases and J gave up 9 bases, with 13 bases separating them. Germline-derived CDR1 and CDR2 are MNHEY and SVGAGI. The CDR3 is 13 residues long. CDR3 residues: CASSSTRAAEQFF. The DNA for the CDR3 is TGTGCCAGCAGTTCTACGAGGGCCGCTGAGCAGTTCTTC.

The chain employs TRBV2 and TRBJ2-1, with TRBD1 matching 9 bases. Germline CDR1 reads SNHLY; CDR2 reads FYNNEI. After removal of 7 bases from V and 6 bases from J, the junction contained 7 bases not matched to a gene. This CDR3 region has 14 residues. CDR3 protein: CASMWRQGGNEQFF. The CDR3 DNA sequence: TGTGCCAGCATGTGGAGACAGGGGGGCAATGAGCAGTTCTTC.

The CDR3 sequence: CASSSARQTHYNEQFF. The CDR3 DNA follows: TGCGCCAGCAGCTCTGCCCGACAGACCCACTACAATGAGCAGTTCTTC. This rearrangement joins TRBV5-1 to TRBJ2-1; perhaps TRBD1 as D (5 bases). The germline CDR1 and CDR2 sequences are SGHRS and YFSETQ. V dropped 3 bases and J dropped 3 bases, with 16 bases sitting between them. The CDR3 runs 16 residues.

The chain has TRBV5-4 and TRBJ1-2; TRBD1 aligns across 7 bases. V shed 4 bases and J 5 bases; nucleotides not matched to a gene: 5. The CDR3 is 13 amino acids. Germline CDR1 and CDR2: SGHNT and YYREEE (reference sequence). The CDR3 protein is CASSGAGGYGYTF. For the CDR3, the DNA is TGTGCCAGCAGCGGGGCAGGGGGGTATGGCTACACCTTC.

This sequence joins TRBV3-1 (or the pseudogene TRBV3-2) and TRBJ1-5, with 10 bases fitting TRBD1. This CDR3 has 16 amino acids. Germline trimming cut 3 bases from V and 5 bases from J; bases unmatched to any gene: 7. The germline gives CDR1 LGHDT, CDR2 YNNKEL (reference sequence). In DNA, the CDR3 is TGTGCCAGCAGCCACTCCGGGACAGGGGACCATCAGCCCCAGCATTTT. It yields the protein CASSHSGTGDHQPQHF.

The chain couples TRBV5-8 to TRBJ2-3, with D possibly being TRBD1 (6 bases). With 4 bases removed from V and 0 bases from J, the gap between germline ends came to 15 bases. Germline V gene data show CDR1 as SGHTS and CDR2 as YDEGEE. The CDR3 covers 16 residues. This CDR3 is CASSPGDTRSTDTQYF. The CDR3 nucleotides are TGTGCCAGCAGCCCAGGGGACACCAGGAGCACAGATACGCAGTATTTT.

The chain couples TRBV2 to TRBJ2-3; 11 positions match TRBD2. Germline V lookup: CDR1 SNHLY, CDR2 FYNNEI. The CDR3 is 13 residues long. After removal of 10 bases from V and 1 base from J, the junction contained 1 base not matched to a gene. The CDR3 DNA sequence: TGTGCCACGGGACTAGCGGGCACAGATACGCAGTATTTT. The encoded protein is CATGLAGTDTQYF.

The chain employs TRBV6-2 or TRBV6-3 and TRBJ2-1, with TRBD2 matching over 13 bases. V lost 4 bases and J lost 0; bases outside the gene matches: 3. CDR1 MNHEY and CDR2 SVGEGT come from the germline V gene. The CDR3 has 17 amino acids. CDR3 residues: CASSSRTSGGSYNEQFF. CDR3 DNA: TGTGCCAGCAGTTCGAGGACTAGCGGGGGCTCCTACAATGAGCAGTTCTTC.

The J gene is TRBJ2-4, the V gene TRBV5-1; TRBD1 is a possible D gene (5 bases). The CDR3 sequence is 15 residues long. The germline gives CDR1 SGHRS, CDR2 YFSETQ. V was clipped by 4 bases and J by 0 bases, with 11 bases between them. The CDR3 protein is CASSPGQLAKNIQYF. CDR3 in DNA: TGCGCCAGCAGCCCCGGACAACTAGCCAAAAACATTCAGTACTTC.

The chain uses TRBV9 and TRBJ1-2; 7 bases match TRBD1. The trim removed 0 bases at V and 0 bases at J, leaving 5 bases unmatched. Germline V gene sequence: CDR1 SGDLS, CDR2 YYNGEE. CDR3 length: 16 amino acids. The CDR3 here is CASSVALQGSNYGYTF. The CDR3 DNA reads TGTGCCAGCAGCGTAGCCCTACAGGGGTCTAACTATGGCTACACCTTC.

The rearrangement uses TRBV2 and TRBJ1-1; TRBD1 aligns across 8 bases. CDR3 size: 16 residues. V lost 3 bases, J lost 3 bases, and 9 bases stayed unmatched. The germline gives CDR1 SNHLY, CDR2 FYNNEI. CDR3 loop: CASSDPLDRADTEAFF. The DNA for the CDR3 is TGTGCCAGCAGTGATCCCCTGGACAGGGCGGACACTGAAGCTTTCTTT. Based on the CDR3 plus reference TRBV2 and TRBJ1-1, the full variable domain is EPEVTQTPSHQVTQMGQEVILRCVPISNHLYFYWYRQILGQKVEFLVSFYNNEISEKSEIFDDQFSVERPDGSNFTLKIRSTKLEDSAMYFCASSDPLDRADTEAFFGQGTRLTVV.

The chain carries TRBV7-2 and TRBJ1-1; 9 positions agree with TRBD1. V lost 4 bases and J lost 2; bases outside the gene matches: 8. Germline CDR1 SGHTA, CDR2 FQGNSA. This CDR3 comprises 16 residues. DNA of the CDR3: TGTGCCAGCAGCTCTTACCCGACAGGGGGTAACACTGAAGCTTTCTTT. This codes for CASSSYPTGGNTEAFF.

V and J are TRBV5-1 and TRBJ2-5; a possible D gene is TRBD2 (6 bases). The germline V gene encodes CDR1 SGHRS and CDR2 YFSETQ. The germline V and J ends were trimmed by 4 bases and 0 bases, with 13 bases remaining between them. The CDR3 spans 15 residues. This CDR3 reads CASSDERAYQETQYF. DNA of the CDR3: TGCGCCAGCAGCGACGAGCGGGCATACCAAGAGACCCAGTACTTC.

The rearrangement links TRBV25-1 to TRBJ1-4, with D maybe TRBD1 (6 bases). Germline values: CDR1 MGHDK, CDR2 SYGVNS. CDR3 length: 13 residues. Trimming pared 7 bases from V and 7 bases from J, leaving 13 bases between. The CDR3 DNA reads as TGTGCCAGCACCCGAGGGGGTGGTGAAAAACTGTTTTTT. It codes for CASTRGGGEKLFF.

The chain uses TRBV7-8 and TRBJ1-5; D ambiguous. V lost 1 base, J lost 2 bases, and 3 bases lay in between. Per the germline V gene, CDR1 is SGHVS and CDR2 is FQNEAQ. This CDR3 contains 13 residues. For the CDR3, the DNA is TGTGCCAGCAGCTTAGTCGGCAATCAGCCCCAGCATTTT. It translates to CASSLVGNQPQHF.

This clone has only a few counts. The chain recombines TRBV7-9 with TRBJ2-7; D is undetermined. Trimming removed 7 bases from V and 6 bases from J, with 19 bases in between. The CDR3 consists of 14 residues. Germline CDR1 reads SEHNR; CDR2 reads FQNEAQ (reference sequence). This CDR3 is CASTPAKQYGEQYF. The CDR3 bases are TGTGCCAGCACCCCCGCTAAACAGTACGGCGAGCAGTACTTC.

The V gene is TRBV6-1, the J gene TRBJ2-1; 7 bases are shared with TRBD2. V lost 2 bases to trimming and J lost 10 bases; unmatched junction nucleotides: 2. Germline V gene sequence: CDR1 MNHNS, CDR2 SASEGT. This CDR3 is built from 12 residues. Here the CDR3 reads CASSEPGREQFF. CDR3 DNA sequence: TGTGCCAGCAGTGAACCCGGGAGGGAGCAGTTCTTC.